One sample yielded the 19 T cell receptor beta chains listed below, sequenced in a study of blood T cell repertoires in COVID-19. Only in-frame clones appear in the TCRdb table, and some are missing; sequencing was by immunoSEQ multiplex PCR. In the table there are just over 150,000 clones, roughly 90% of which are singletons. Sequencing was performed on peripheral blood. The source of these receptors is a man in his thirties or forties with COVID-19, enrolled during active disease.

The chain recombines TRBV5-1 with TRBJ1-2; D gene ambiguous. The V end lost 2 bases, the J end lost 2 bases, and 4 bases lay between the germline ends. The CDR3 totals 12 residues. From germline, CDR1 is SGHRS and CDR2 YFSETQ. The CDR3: CASSFGNYGYTF. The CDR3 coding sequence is TGCGCCAGCAGCTTCGGGAACTATGGCTACACCTTC.

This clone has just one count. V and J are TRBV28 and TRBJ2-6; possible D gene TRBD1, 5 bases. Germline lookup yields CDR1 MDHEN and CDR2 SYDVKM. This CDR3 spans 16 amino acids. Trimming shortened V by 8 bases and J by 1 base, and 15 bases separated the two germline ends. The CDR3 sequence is CASGLTVTSGANVLTF. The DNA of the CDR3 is TGTGCCAGCGGGTTGACAGTCACGTCTGGGGCCAACGTCCTGACTTTC.

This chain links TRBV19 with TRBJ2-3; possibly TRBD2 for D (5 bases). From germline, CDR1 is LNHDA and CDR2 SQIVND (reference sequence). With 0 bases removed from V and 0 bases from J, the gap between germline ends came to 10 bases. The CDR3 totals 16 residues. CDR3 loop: CASSIEGAASTDTQYF. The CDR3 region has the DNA TGTGCCAGTAGTATAGAGGGAGCAGCTAGCACAGATACGCAGTATTTT.

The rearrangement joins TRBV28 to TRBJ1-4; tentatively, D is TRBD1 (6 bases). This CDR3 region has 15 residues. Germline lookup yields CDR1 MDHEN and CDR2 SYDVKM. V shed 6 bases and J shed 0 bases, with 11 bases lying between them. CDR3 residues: CASSFQGTTNEKLFF. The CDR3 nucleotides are TGTGCCAGCAGCTTTCAGGGGACAACTAATGAAAAACTGTTTTTT.

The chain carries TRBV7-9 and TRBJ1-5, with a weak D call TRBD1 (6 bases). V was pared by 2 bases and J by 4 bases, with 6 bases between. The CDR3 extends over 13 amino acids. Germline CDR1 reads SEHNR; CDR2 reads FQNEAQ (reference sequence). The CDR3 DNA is TGTGCCAGCAGCTTACAGGGGAATCAGCCCCAGCATTTT. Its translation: CASSLQGNQPQHF.

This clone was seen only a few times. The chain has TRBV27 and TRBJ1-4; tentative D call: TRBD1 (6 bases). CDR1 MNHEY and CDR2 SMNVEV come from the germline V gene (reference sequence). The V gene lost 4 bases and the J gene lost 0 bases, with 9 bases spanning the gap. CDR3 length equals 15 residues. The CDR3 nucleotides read TGTGCCAGCAGTTACAGGGACCCAACTAATGAAAAACTGTTTTTT. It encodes CASSYRDPTNEKLFF.

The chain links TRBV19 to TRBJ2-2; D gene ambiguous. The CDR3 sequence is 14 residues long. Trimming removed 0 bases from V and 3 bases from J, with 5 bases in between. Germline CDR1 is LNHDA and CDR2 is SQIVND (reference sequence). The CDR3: CASSIDRDTGELFF. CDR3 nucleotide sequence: TGTGCCAGTAGTATAGATCGTGACACCGGGGAGCTGTTTTTT.

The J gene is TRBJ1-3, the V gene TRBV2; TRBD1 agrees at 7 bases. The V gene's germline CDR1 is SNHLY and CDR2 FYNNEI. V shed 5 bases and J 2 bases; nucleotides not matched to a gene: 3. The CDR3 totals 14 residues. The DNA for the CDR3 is TGTGCCAGCAGTTTTGACAGGGCTGGAAACACCATATATTTT. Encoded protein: CASSFDRAGNTIYF.

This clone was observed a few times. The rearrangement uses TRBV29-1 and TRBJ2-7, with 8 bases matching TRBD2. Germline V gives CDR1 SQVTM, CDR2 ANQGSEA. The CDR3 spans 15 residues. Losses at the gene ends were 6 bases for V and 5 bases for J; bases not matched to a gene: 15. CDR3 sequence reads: CSVATLSGLVNEQYF. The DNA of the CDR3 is TGCAGCGTCGCCACCCTATCGGGACTAGTTAACGAGCAGTACTTC.

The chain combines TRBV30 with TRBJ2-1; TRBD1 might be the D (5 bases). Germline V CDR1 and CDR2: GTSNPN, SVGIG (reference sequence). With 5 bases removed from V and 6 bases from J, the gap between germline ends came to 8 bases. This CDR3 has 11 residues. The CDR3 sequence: CAWLTGNEQFF. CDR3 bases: TGTGCCTGGTTAACAGGCAATGAGCAGTTCTTC.

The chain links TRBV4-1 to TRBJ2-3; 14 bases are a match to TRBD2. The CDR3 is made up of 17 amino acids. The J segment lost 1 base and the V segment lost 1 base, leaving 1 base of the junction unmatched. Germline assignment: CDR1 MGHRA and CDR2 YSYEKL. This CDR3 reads CASSQGTSGRRTDTQYF. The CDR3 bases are TGCGCCAGCAGCCAAGGGACTAGCGGGAGGCGCACAGATACGCAGTATTTT.

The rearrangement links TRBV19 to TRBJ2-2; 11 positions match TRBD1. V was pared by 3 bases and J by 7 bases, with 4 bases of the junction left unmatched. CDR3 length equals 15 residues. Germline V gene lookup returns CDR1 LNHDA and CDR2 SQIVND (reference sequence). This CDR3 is CASSIRDRGFGELFF. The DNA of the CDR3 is TGTGCCAGTAGTATCCGGGACAGGGGGTTCGGGGAGCTGTTTTTT.

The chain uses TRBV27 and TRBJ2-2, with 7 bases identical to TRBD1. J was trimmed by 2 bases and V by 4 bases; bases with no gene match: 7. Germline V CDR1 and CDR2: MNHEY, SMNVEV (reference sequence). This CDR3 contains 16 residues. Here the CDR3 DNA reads TGTGCCAGCAGTTCCTACCGGGACAGCAACACCGGGGAGCTGTTTTTT. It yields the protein CASSSYRDSNTGELFF.

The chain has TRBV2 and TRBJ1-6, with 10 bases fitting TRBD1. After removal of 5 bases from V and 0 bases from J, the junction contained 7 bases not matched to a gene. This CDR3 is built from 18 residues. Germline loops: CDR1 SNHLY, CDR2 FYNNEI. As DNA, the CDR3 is TGTGCCAGCAGTCGGGACAGGGGTTTGGGCTCCTATAATTCACCCCTCCACTTT. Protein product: CASSRDRGLGSYNSPLHF.

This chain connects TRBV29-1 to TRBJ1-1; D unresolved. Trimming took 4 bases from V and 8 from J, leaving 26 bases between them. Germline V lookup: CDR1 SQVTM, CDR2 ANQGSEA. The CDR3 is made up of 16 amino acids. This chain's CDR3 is CSVVAAGSTSLTEAFF. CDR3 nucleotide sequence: TGCAGCGTTGTTGCGGCGGGCTCGACTTCTCTTACCGAAGCTTTCTTT.

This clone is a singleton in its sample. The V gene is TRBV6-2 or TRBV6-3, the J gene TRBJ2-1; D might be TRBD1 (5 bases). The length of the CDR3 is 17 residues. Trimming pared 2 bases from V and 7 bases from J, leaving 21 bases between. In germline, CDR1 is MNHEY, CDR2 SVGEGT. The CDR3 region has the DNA TGTGCCAGCAGTTACCCCCTGGACACAACGTCCGTTAATGAGCAGTTCTTC. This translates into CASSYPLDTTSVNEQFF.

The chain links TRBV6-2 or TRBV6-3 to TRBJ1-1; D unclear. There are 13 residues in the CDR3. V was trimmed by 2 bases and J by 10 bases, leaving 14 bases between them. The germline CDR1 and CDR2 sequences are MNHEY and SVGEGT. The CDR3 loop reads CASSYPSEVRAFF. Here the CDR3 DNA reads TGTGCCAGCAGTTACCCGAGTGAGGTGCGAGCTTTCTTT.

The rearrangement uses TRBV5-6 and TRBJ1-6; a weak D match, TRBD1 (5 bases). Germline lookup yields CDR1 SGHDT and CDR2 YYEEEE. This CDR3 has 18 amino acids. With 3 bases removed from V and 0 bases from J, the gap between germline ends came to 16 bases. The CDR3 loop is CASSSRDFLSSYNSPLHF. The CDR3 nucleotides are TGTGCCAGCAGCTCCCGGGACTTCCTGAGCTCCTATAATTCACCCCTCCACTTT.

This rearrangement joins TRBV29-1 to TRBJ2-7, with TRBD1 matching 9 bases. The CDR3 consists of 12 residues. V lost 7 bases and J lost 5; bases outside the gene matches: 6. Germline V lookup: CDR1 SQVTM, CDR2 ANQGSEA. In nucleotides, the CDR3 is TGCAGCGGCACCGGGACAGGGAACGAGCAGTACTTC. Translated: CSGTGTGNEQYF.